Below, one TCR beta chain is given with its context. Its antigen is unidentified. The sample belongs to a study of naive and memory T cell subsets. Cells stained for CD3, CD4, CD8, CD45RA and CD27 were sorted into four subsets. The V gene's germline CDR1 is MDHEN and CDR2 SYDVKM. With 7 bases removed from V and 5 bases from J, the gap between germline ends came to 18 bases. This CDR3 contains 14 residues. Study-level results: Clonotypes are single alpha or beta chains, not paired receptors. Especially in CD8 cells, naive repertoires contained a few larger clonotypes, possibly CD45RA-re-expressing memory cells. In naive cells, over 95% of TCR sequences were seen only once.

Two oligonucleotides, mixed equimolar, formed the beta constant-region primer covering TRBC1 and TRBC2. Nested alpha and beta constant-region primers with the SP2 primer drove four PCR rounds on ligated cDNA. A 12-nucleotide UMI and the SP2 primer were added to the cDNA 3' end by oligonucleotide ligation. TCRdb redid the calling of the UMI-ligation and nested PCR reads with MiXCR, one entry per CDR3 protein. Of roughly 150,000 distinct CDR3 sequences in the sample, about 20% were seen once. The chain links TRBV28 to TRBJ2-7, with a possible D match to TRBD1 (6 bases). The TCR sequence derives from a human donor in good health. Sequenced input: naive CD8+ T cells from blood. CDR3 sequence: CASTDLQGWDEQYF. CDR3 bases: TGTGCCAGCACCGACCTACAGGGTTGGGACGAGCAGTACTTC.